This T cell receptor (beta chain) was captured by sequencing in a study of shared clonotypes between healthy human individuals. This clone was recorded once. Naive-designated CD8 cells lacked CD45RO, were positively enriched for CCR7, and omitted terminally differentiated effector memory CD45RA+ cells. Germline V gene lookup returns CDR1 ENHRY and CDR2 SYGVKD. V lost 6 bases and J lost 1, with 16 bases in between. The CDR3 runs 16 residues. Sequencing was performed with immunoSEQ multiplex PCR; in TCRdb, only in-frame clones are kept and a portion is missing. The table lists about 2.2 million clones, about 93% of them singletons, with under 2% in the top ten.

Material: naive CD8+ T cells from PBMCs. The rearrangement uses TRBV10-3 and TRBJ2-1; D ambiguous. The TCR originated in a man between 18 and 35 years old in good health. Some clones in this sample may be carry-over from other donors' samples. The CDR3 bases are TGTGCCATCAGCCTTGGAAAAAGGCTATCCTACAATGAGCAGTTCTTC. Its translation is CAISLGKRLSYNEQFF.